Sequencing of this T cell receptor beta chain was carried out in a study of blood T cell repertoires in COVID-19. On the study more broadly: Samples of COVID-19 (acute and convalescent) were obtained from the United States, Italy and Spain. PBMCs, B-cell-depleted T cells, or T cells were the source of the cDNA or gDNA that made up the material.

Authors' analysis steps: Amplification of reference gene primers was used by the study to estimate nucleated cell counts. The repertoire was sequenced with immunoSEQ multiplex PCR; TCRdb's copy has only in-frame clones and lacks some. V, J and clone size reflect that table, while D and trimming were determined from the DNA. The table records a few hundred thousand clones, over 65% of them present only once. CDR1 MGHRA and CDR2 YSYEKL come from the germline V gene. The CDR3 spans 14 residues. Trimming took off 0 bases at V and 1 base at J, with 4 bases between the two ends. This chain joins TRBV4-1 and TRBJ1-5, with D hard to call. The sample consisted of peripheral blood. The TCR sequence derives from a human donor with acute or convalescent COVID-19. The donor label of this sample is uncertain. The CDR3 here is CASSQDLSNQPQHF. The CDR3, as DNA: TGCGCCAGCAGCCAAGATTTAAGCAATCAGCCCCAGCATTTT.